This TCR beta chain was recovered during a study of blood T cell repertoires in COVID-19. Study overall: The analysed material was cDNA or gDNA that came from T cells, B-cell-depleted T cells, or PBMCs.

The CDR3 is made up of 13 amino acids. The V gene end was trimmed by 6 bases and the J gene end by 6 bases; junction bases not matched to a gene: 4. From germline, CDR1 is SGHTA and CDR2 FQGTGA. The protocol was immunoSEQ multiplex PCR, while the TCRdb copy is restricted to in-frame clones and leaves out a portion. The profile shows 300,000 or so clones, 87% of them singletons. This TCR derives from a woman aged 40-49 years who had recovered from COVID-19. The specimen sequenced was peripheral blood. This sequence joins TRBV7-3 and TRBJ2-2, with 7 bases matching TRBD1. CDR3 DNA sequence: TGTGCCAGCAGAACAGGGGCGGCCGGGGAGCTGTTTTTT. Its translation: CASRTGAAGELFF.